The rows below give T cell receptor beta chains drawn from one sample of a study of T-cell memory formation after mild COVID-19. TCRdb re-called the 5' RACE reads through MiXCR, storing one row per CDR3 protein. The table records about 200,000 distinct CDR3 sequences, around 20% of them present only once. Input material: PBMCs or a T cell subset sorted from them (not recorded which). Every receptor here comes from an adult woman who had mild COVID-19 (a few samples of this study predate the infection). Cell type and time point are not known. CDR3s include the opening cysteine and the closing phenylalanine or tryptophan. D genes are given only for firm matches. Only some rows state a clone size, as once, few, many or a class for expanded clones.

j_call v_call d_call clone_size cdr3_nt cdr3_aa
TRBJ1-1 TRBV9 NA NA TGTGCCAGCAGCGTGCAAGTAACGGGAAGTGAAGCTTTCTTT CASSVQVTGSEAFF
TRBJ2-7 TRBV18 TRBD2 many TGTGCCAGCTCAAGAGCCGGGACTAGCGGGGCTAATCCCTACGAGCAGTACTTC CASSRAGTSGANPYEQYF
TRBJ2-3 TRBV29-1 NA few TGCAGCGTTGAATCCAGGTCCCGCACAGATACGCAGTATTTT CSVESRSRTDTQYF
TRBJ2-3 TRBV7-3 TRBD2 few TGTGCCAGCAGCCGAGGACTAGCGGCAGATACGCAGTATTTT CASSRGLAADTQYF
TRBJ1-1 TRBV7-3 NA NA TGTGCCAGCAGCCGCCGTGCGGACACTGAAGCTTTCTTT CASSRRADTEAFF
TRBJ2-1 TRBV4-3 NA few TGCGCCAGCAGCCAGCGGTCCACCTCGCTTGAGCAGTTCTTC CASSQRSTSLEQFF
TRBJ1-2 TRBV12-3/TRBV12-4 TRBD1 NA TGTGCCAGCAGTCCACAGGGGCGAGGCTACACCTTC CASSPQGRGYTF
TRBJ2-5 TRBV10-3 NA NA TGTGCCATCAGGGCTGCGGCAGGCCGGCAAGAGACCCAGTACTTC CAIRAAAGRQETQYF
TRBJ2-3 TRBV18 NA few TGTGCCAGCTCCCGACGGACACCAGATACGCAGTATTTT CASSRRTPDTQYF
TRBJ1-2 TRBV4-2 NA NA TGTGCCAGCAGCTCGGAACAACAGGCGACCTTATATGGCTACACCTTC CASSSEQQATLYGYTF
TRBJ2-3 TRBV10-3 TRBD2 NA TGTGCCATCAGTGATTCCAGCGGGAGGGATTGGAATACGCAGTATTTT CAISDSSGRDWNTQYF
TRBJ2-1 TRBV4-1 NA NA TGCGCCAGCAGCCAAGATCAGGGCTTTGAGCAGTTCTTC CASSQDQGFEQFF
TRBJ2-7 TRBV29-1 NA few TGCAGCGCGGGAACTCCTGGGGAGCAGTACTTC CSAGTPGEQYF
TRBJ2-7 TRBV7-9 NA NA TGTGCCAGCAGCTTAGCCTCCCCTCGGACGTACGAGCAGTACTTC CASSLASPRTYEQYF
TRBJ2-1 TRBV5-4 NA few TGTGCCAGCAGGGGCCGTGTTGAGCAGTTCTTC CASRGRVEQFF
TRBJ1-6 TRBV27 NA NA TGTGCCAGCAGTGGCCTGTATAATTCACCCCTCCACTTT CASSGLYNSPLHF
TRBJ2-5 TRBV6-6 NA NA TGTGCCAGCAGCCGGGACAATCAAGTCCAAGAGACCCAGTACTTC CASSRDNQVQETQYF
TRBJ1-6 TRBV19 NA NA TGTGCCAGTACCGCCCTCCGACAGTCTTCACCCCTCCACTTT CASTALRQSSPLHF
TRBJ2-1 TRBV29-1 TRBD2 few TGCAGCGTTGAGGGGCTAGCGGCCAATGAGCAGTTCTTC CSVEGLAANEQFF
TRBJ2-2 TRBV4-3 NA few TGCGCCAGCAGCCAAGTCGCGTCGTACGGAGGGAACACCGGGGAGCTGTTTTTT CASSQVASYGGNTGELFF
TRBJ2-1 TRBV19 TRBD2 NA TGTGCCAGTAGTATAGACGTAGCGGGGCGGTACAATGAGCAGTTCTTC CASSIDVAGRYNEQFF
TRBJ2-7 TRBV7-3 NA NA TGTGCCAGCAGCCCCGCCACAGGTTACGAGCAGTACTTC CASSPATGYEQYF
TRBJ2-2 TRBV4-1 NA few TGCGCCAGCAGTCGACAGATAACCGGGGAGCTGTTTTTT CASSRQITGELFF
TRBJ2-1 TRBV18 NA many TGTGCCAGCTCACCAGCCAGCTACAATGAGCAGTTCTTC CASSPASYNEQFF
TRBJ2-2 TRBV7-2 TRBD2 once TGTGCCAGCAGCTTCAGACTAGCGGGTGGCAGGGAGCTGTTTTTT CASSFRLAGGRELFF
TRBJ1-6 TRBV7-9 NA NA TGTGCCAGCAGCTTAGCAGGGACACCCCTCCACTTT CASSLAGTPLHF
TRBJ2-5 TRBV5-4 NA many TGTGCCAGCAGCTTTCAGGGGCCTCTTATATCCTTC CASSFQGPLISF
TRBJ2-2 TRBV29-1 TRBD1 few TGCAGCGTTGCCCCGAGACAGGGTCGATTGAACACCGGGGAGCTGTTTTTT CSVAPRQGRLNTGELFF
TRBJ1-6 TRBV5-6 TRBD1 many TGTGCCAGCAGCTCACTACAGGGGAGTTCACCCCTCCACTTT CASSSLQGSSPLHF
TRBJ1-5 TRBV20-1 TRBD1 once TGCAGTGCTAGTCGGGACAGGAGAAATCAGCCCCAGCATTTT CSASRDRRNQPQHF
TRBJ2-4 TRBV11-2 NA NA TGTGCCAGCAGACCTCTTCGAGTTTTGGCCAAAAACATTCAGTACTTC CASRPLRVLAKNIQYF
TRBJ2-5 TRBV5-1 NA many TGCGCCAGCAGTCTAACCGGGGGTAGGGAGACCCAGTACTTC CASSLTGGRETQYF
TRBJ2-7 TRBV12-3/TRBV12-4 TRBD1 large TGTGCCAGCAGTCCAGCCGGGACAGGGTTTCTCTACGAGCAGTACTTC CASSPAGTGFLYEQYF